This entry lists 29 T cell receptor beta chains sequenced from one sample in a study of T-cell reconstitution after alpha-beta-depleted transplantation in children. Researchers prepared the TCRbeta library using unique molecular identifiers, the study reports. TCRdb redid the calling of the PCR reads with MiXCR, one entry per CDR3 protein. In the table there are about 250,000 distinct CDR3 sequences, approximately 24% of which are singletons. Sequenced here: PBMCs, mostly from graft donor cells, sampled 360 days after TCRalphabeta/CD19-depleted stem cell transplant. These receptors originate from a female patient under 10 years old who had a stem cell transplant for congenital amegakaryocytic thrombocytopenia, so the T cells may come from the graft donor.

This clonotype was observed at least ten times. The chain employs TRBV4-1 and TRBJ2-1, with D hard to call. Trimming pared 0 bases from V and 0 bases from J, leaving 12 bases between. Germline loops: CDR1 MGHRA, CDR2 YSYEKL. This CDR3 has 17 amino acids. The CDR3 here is CASSQEARLSSYNEQFF. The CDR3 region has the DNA TGCGCCAGCAGCCAAGAAGCCAGACTCAGCTCCTACAATGAGCAGTTCTTC.

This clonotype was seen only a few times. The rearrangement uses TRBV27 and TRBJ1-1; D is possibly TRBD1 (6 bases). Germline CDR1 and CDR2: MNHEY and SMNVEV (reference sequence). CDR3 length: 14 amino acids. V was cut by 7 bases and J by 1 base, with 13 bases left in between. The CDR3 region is CASTKGQKNTEAFF. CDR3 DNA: TGTGCCAGCACCAAAGGACAGAAGAACACTGAAGCTTTCTTT.

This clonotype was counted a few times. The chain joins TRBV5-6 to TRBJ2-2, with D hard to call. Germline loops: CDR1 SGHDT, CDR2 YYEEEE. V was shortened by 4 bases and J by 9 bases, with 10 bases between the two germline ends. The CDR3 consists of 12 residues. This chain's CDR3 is CASSRMNWELFF. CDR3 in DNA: TGTGCCAGCAGCCGGATGAATTGGGAGCTGTTTTTT. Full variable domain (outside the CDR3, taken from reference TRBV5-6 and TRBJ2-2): DAGVTQSPTHLIKTRGQQVTLRCSPKSGHDTVSWYQQALGQGPQFIFQYYEEEERQRGNFPDRFSGHQFPNYSSELNVNALLLGDSALYLCASSRMNWELFFGEGSRLTVL.

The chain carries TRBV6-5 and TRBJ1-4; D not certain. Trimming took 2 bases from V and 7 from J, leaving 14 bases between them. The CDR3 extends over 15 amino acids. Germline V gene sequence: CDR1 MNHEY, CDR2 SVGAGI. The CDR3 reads CASSYRPRVGEKLFF. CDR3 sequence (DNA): TGTGCCAGCAGTTACAGGCCGAGGGTTGGTGAAAAACTGTTTTTT.

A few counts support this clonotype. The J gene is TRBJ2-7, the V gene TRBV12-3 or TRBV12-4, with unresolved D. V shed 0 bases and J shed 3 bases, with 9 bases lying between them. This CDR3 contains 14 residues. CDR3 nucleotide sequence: TGTGCCAGCAGTTTAGCGCTTCAGATCTACGAGCAGTACTTC. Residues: CASSLALQIYEQYF.

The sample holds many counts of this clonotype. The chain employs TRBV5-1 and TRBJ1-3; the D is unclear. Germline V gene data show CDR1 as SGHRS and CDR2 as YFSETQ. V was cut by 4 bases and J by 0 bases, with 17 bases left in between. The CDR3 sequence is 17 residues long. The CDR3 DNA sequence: TGCGCCAGCAGCCAGATGGCTTCGGACCCCTCTGGAAACACCATATATTTT. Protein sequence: CASSQMASDPSGNTIYF.

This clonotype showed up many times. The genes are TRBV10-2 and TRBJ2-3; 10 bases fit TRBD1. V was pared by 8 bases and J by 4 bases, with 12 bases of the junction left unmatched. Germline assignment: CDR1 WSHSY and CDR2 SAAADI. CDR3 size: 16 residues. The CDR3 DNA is TGCGCCAGCGGAGGAGGGGACAGGGGTTCGCCAGATACGCAGTATTTT. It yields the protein CASGGGDRGSPDTQYF.

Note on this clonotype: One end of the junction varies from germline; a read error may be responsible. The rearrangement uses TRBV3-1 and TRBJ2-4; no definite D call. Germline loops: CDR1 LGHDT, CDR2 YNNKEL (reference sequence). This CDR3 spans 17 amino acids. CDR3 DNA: TGTGCCAGCAACCAAGACGGAAGGAGTGGTGTCAAAAACATTCAGTACTTC. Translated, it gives CASNQDGRSGVKNIQYF.

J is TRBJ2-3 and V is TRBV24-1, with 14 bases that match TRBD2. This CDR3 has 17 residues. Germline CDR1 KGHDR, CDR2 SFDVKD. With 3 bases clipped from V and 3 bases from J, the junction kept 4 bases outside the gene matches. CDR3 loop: CATSDPGLAGETDTQYF. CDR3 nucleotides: TGTGCCACCAGTGATCCGGGACTAGCGGGAGAGACAGATACGCAGTATTTT.

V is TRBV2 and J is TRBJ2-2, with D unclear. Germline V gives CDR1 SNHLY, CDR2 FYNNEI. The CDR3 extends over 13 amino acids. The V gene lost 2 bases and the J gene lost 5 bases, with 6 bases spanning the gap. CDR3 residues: CASSEFGTGELFF. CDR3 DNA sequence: TGTGCCAGCAGTGAATTTGGGACCGGGGAGCTGTTTTTT.

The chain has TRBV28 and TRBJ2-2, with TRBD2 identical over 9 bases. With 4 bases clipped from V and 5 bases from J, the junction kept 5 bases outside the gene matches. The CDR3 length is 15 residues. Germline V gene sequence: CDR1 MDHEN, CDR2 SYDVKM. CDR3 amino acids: CASSSLAGTTGELFF. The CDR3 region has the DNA TGTGCCAGCAGTTCCCTAGCGGGAACGACCGGGGAGCTGTTTTTT.

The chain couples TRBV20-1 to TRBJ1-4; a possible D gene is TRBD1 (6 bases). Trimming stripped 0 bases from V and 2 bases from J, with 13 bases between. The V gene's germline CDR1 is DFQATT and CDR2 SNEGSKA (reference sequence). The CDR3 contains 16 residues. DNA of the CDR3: TGCAGTGCTAGAGATCACAGGGCTGACACTAATGAAAAACTGTTTTTT. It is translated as CSARDHRADTNEKLFF.

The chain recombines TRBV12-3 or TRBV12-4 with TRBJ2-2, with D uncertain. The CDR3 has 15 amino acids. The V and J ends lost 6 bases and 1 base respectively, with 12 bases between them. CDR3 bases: TGTGCCAGCAGCCCCCGGGCCATGAACACCGGGGAGCTGTTTTTT. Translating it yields CASSPRAMNTGELFF.

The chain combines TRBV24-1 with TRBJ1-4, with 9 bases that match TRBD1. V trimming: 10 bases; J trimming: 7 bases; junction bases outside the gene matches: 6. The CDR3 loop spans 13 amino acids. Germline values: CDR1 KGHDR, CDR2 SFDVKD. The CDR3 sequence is CATRQGGVEKLFF. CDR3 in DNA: TGTGCCACAAGACAGGGGGGCGTTGAAAAACTGTTTTTT.

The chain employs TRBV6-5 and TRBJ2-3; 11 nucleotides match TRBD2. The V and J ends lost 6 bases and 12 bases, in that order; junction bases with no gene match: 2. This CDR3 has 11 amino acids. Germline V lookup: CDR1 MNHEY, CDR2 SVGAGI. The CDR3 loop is CASRGLAVQYF. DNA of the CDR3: TGTGCCAGCAGGGGACTAGCGGTTCAGTATTTT.

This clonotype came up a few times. The CDR3 reads CASSLTLAGSYEQYF. CDR3 sequence (DNA): TGCGCCAGCAGCTTGACGCTAGCGGGATCCTACGAGCAGTACTTC. The J gene is TRBJ2-7, the V gene TRBV5-1, with 9 positions matching TRBD2. V shed 1 base and J 1 base; nucleotides not matched to a gene: 3. The V gene's germline CDR1 is SGHRS and CDR2 YFSETQ. The CDR3 has 15 residues.

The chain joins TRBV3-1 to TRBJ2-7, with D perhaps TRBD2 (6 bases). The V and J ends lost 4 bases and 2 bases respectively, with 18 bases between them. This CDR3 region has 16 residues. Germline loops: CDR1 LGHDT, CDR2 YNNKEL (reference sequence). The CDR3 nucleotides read TGTGCCAGCAGCCTGGGACTTGGAGGGATACCCTACGAGCAGTACTTC. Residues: CASSLGLGGIPYEQYF.

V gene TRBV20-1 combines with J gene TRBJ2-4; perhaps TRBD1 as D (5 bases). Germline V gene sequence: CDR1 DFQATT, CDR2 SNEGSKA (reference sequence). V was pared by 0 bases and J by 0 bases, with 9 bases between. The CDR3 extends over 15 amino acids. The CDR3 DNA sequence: TGCAGTGCTAGAGATCTTCAGGGAGCCAAAAACATTCAGTACTTC. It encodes CSARDLQGAKNIQYF.

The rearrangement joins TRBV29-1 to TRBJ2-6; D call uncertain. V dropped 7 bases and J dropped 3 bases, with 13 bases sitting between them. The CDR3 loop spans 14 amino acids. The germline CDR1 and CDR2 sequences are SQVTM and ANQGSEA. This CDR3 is CSASDRDGANVLTF. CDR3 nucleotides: TGCAGCGCCTCTGATAGGGATGGGGCCAACGTCCTGACTTTC.

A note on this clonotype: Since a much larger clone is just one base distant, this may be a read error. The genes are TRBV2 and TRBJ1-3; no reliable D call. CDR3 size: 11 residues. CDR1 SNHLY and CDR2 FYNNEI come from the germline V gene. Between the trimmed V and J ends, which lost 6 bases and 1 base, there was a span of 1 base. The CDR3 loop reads CASRSGNTIYF. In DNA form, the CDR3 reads TGTGCCAGCAGGTCTGGAAACACCATATATTTT. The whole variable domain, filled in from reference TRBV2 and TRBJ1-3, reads EPEVTQTPSHQVTQMGQEVILRCVPISNHLYFYWYRQILGQKVEFLVSFYNNEISEKSEIFDDQFSVERPDGSNFTLKIRSTKLEDSAMYFCASRSGNTIYFGEGSWLTVV.

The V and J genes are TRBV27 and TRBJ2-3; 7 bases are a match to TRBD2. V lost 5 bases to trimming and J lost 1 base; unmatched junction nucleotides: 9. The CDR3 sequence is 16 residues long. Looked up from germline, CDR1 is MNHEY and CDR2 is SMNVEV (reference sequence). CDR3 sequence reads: CASSPYRAGGTDTQYF. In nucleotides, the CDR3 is TGTGCCAGCAGTCCATATCGGGCGGGAGGCACAGATACGCAGTATTTT.

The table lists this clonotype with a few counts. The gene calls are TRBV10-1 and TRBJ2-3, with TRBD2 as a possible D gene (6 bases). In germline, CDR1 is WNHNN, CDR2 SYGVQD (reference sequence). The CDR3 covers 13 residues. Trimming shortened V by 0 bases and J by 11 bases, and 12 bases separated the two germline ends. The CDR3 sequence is CASSESGLLGQYF. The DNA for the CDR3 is TGCGCCAGCAGTGAGTCGGGACTGTTGGGGCAGTATTTT.

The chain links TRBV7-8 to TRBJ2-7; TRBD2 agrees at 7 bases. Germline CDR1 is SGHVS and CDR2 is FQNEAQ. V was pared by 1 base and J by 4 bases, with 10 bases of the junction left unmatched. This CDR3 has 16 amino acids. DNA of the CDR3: TGTGCCAGCAGCTTAGATGCTTTGGGAGGGATATACGAGCAGTACTTC. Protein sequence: CASSLDALGGIYEQYF. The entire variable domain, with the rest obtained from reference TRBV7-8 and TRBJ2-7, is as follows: GAGVSQSPRYKVAKRGQDVALRCDPISGHVSLFWYQQALGQGPEFLTYFQNEAQLDKSGLPSDRFFAERPEGSVSTLKIQRTQQEDSAVYLCASSLDALGGIYEQYFGPGTRLTVT.

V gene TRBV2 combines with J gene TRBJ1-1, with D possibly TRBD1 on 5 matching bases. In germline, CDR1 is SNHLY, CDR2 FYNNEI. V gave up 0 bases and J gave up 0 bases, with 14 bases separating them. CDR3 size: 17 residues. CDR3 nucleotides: TGTGCCAGCAGTGAAGCGCTGGGCAGGGTGGTGAACACTGAAGCTTTCTTT. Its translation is CASSEALGRVVNTEAFF.

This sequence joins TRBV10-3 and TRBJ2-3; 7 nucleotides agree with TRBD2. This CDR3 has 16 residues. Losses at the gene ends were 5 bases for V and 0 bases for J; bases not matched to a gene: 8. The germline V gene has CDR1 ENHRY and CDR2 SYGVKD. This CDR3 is CAISYVAGDSTDTQYF. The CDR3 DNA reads TGTGCCATCAGTTATGTAGCGGGTGATAGCACAGATACGCAGTATTTT.

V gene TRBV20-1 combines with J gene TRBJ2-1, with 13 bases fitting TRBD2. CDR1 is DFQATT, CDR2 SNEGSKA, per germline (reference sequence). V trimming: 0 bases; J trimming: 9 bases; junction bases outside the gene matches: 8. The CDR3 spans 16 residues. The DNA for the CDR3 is TGCAGTGCTAGAGACCTGACTAGCGGGAGGAATGGTGAGCAGTTCTTC. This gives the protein CSARDLTSGRNGEQFF.

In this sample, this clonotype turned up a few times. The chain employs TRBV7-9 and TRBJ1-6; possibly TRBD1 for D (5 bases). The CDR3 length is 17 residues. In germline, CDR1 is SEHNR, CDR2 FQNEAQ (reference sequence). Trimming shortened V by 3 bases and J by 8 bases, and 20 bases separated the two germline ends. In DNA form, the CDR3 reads TGTGCCAGCAGCTTTTCCAAGGTGACGGGGGGTGATTCACCCCTCCACTTT. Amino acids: CASSFSKVTGGDSPLHF.

The DNA of the CDR3 is TGCAGCGCTCGTGGACGGGAGAACACTGAAGCTTTCTTT. This gives the protein CSARGRENTEAFF. The chain combines TRBV29-1 with TRBJ1-1; D unclear. The V gene lost 7 bases and the J gene lost 1 base, with 13 bases spanning the gap. The CDR3 has 13 residues. Looked up from germline, CDR1 is SQVTM and CDR2 is ANQGSEA.

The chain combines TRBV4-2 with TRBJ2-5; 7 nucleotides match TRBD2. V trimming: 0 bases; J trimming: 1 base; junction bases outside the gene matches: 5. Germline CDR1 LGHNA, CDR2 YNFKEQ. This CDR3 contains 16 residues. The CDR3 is CASSQDASGIQETQYF. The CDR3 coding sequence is TGTGCCAGCAGCCAAGATGCTAGCGGAATCCAAGAGACCCAGTACTTC.